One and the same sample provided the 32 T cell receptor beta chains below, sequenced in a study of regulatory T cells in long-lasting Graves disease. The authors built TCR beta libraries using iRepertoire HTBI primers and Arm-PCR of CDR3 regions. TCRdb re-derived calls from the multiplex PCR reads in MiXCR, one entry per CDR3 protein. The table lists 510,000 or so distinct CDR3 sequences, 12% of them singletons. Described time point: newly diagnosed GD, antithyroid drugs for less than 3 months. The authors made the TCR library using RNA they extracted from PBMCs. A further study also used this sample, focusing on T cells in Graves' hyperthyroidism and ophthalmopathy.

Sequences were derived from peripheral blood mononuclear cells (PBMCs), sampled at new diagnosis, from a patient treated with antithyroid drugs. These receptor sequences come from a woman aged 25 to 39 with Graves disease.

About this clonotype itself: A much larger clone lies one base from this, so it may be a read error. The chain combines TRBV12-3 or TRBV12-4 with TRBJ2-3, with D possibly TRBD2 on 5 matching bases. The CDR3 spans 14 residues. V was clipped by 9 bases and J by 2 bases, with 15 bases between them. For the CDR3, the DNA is TGTGCCAGAAGGCTACCGGAGGTCACAGATACGCAGTATTTT. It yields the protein CARRLPEVTDTQYF.

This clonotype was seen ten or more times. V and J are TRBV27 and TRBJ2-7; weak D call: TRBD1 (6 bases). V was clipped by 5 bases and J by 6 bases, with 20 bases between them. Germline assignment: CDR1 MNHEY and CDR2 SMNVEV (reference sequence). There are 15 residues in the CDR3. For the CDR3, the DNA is TGTGCCAGCAGTCACACATTGACAGGTTGGCTCGAGCAGTACTTC. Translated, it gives CASSHTLTGWLEQYF.

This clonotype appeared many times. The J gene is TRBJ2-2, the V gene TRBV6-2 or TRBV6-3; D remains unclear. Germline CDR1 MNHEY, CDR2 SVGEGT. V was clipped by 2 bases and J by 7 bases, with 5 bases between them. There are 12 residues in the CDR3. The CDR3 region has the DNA TGTGCCAGCAGTTACATCAGCGGGGAGCTGTTTTTT. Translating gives CASSYISGELFF.

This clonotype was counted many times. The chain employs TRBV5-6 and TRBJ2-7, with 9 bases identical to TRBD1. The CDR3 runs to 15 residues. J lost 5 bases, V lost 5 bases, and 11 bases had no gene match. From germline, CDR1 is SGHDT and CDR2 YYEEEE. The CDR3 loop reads CASSLNRDRVHEQYF. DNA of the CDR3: TGTGCCAGCAGTCTGAACCGGGACAGGGTGCACGAGCAGTACTTC.

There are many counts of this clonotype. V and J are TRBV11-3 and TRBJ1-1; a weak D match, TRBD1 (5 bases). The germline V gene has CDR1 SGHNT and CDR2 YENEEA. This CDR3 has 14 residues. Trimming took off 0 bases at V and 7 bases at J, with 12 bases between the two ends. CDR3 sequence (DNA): TGTGCCAGCAGCTTAGATTGGGGGGTCCTTGAAGCTTTCTTT. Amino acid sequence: CASSLDWGVLEAFF.

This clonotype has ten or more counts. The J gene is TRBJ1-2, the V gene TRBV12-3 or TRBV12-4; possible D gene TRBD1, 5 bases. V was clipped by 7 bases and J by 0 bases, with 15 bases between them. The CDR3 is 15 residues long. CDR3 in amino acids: CASTRARDANYGYTF. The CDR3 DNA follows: TGTGCCAGCACCAGGGCTCGGGACGCTAACTATGGCTACACCTTC.

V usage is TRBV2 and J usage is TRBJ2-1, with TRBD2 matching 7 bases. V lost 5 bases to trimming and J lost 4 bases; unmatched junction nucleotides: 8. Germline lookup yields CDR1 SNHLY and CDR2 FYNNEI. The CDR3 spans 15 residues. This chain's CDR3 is CASSKVLAAYNEQFF. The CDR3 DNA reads TGTGCCAGCAGTAAGGTGCTAGCGGCATACAATGAGCAGTTCTTC.

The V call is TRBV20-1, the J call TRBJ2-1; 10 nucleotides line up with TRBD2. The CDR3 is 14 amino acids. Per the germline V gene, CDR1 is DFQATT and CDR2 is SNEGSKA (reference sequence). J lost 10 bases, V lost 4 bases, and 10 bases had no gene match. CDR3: CSAKWASGSHEQFF. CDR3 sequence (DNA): TGCAGTGCTAAATGGGCTAGCGGGAGCCACGAGCAGTTCTTC.

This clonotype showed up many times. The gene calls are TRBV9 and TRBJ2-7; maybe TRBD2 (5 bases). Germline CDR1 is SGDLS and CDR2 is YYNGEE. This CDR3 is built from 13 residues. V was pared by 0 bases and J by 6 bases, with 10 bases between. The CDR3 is CASSVGTLGEQYF. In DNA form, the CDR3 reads TGTGCCAGCAGCGTAGGGACTCTGGGCGAGCAGTACTTC.

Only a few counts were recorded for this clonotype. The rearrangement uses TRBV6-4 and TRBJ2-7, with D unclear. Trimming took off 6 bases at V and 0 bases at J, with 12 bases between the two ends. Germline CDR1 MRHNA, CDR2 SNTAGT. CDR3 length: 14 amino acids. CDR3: CASRRPPYSYEQYF. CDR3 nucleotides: TGTGCCAGCAGGAGACCCCCTTACTCCTACGAGCAGTACTTC.

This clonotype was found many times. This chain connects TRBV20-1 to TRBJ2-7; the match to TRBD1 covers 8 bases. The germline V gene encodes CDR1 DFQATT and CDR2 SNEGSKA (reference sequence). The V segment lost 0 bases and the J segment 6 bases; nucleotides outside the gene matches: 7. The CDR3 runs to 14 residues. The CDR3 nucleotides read TGCAGTGCTAGAGATCGCAGGGGGCGGATCGAGCAGTACTTC. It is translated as CSARDRRGRIEQYF.

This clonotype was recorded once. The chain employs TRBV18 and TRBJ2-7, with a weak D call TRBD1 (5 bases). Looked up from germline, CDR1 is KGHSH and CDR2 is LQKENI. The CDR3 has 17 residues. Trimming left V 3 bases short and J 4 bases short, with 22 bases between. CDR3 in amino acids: CASSPITLGPEPYEQYV. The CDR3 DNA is TGTGCCAGCTCACCGATTACCTTGGGGCCAGAACCTTACGAGCAGTACGTC.

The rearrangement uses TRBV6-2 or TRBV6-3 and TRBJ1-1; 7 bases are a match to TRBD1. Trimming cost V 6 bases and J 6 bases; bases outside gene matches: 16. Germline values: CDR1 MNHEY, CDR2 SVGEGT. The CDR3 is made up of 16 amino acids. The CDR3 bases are TGTGCCAGCAGCCAACTCCGGGACAGTCTCCAGCCTGAAGCTTTCTTT. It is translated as CASSQLRDSLQPEAFF.

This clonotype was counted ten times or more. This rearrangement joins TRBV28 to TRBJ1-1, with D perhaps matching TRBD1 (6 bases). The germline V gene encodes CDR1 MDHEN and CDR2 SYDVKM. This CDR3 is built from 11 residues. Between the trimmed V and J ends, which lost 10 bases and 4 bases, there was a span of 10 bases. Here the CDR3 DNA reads TGTGCCACAGTCAGGGGCACTGAAGCTTTCTTT. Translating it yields CATVRGTEAFF.

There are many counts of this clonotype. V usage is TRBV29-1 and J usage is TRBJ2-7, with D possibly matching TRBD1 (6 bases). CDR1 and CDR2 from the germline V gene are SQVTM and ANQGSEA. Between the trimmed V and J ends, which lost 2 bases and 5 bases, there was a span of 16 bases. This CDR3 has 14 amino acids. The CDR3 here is CSVEIVAGADEQYF. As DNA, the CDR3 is TGCAGCGTTGAAATCGTGGCAGGGGCCGACGAGCAGTACTTC.

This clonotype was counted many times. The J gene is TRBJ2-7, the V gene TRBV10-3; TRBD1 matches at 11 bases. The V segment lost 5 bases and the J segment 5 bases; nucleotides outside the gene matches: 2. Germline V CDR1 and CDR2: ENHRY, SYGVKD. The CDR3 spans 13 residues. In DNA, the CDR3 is TGTGCCATCAGTTTGGACAGGGGGCACGAGCAGTACTTC. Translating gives CAISLDRGHEQYF.

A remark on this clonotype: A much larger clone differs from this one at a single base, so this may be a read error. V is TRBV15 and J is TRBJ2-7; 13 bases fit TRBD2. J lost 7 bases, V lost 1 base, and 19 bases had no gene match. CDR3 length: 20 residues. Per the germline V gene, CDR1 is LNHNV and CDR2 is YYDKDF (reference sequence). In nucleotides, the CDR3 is TGTGCCACCAGCAGAGGCCCGAAACTAGCGGGAGGGAGCTCCTACAATGAGCAGTACTTC. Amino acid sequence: CATSRGPKLAGGSSYNEQYF.

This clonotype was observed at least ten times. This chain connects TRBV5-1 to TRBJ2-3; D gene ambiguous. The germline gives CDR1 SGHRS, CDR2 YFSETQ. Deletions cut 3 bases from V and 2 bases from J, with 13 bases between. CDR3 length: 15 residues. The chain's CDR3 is CASSSGARDTDTQYF. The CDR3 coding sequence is TGCGCCAGCAGCTCAGGAGCTCGAGACACAGATACGCAGTATTTT. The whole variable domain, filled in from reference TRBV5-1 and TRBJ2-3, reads KAGVTQTPRYLIKTRGQQVTLSCSPISGHRSVSWYQQTPGQGLQFLFEYFSETQRNKGNFPGRFSGRQFSNSRSEMNVSTLELGDSALYLCASSSGARDTDTQYFGPGTRLTVL.

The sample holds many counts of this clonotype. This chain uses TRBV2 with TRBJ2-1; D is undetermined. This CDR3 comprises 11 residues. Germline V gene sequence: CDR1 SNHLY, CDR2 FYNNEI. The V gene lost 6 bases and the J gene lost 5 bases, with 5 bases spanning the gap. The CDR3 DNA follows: TGTGCCAGCAGGCCCAACAATGAGCAGTTCTTC. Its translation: CASRPNNEQFF. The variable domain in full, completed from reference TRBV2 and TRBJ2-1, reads EPEVTQTPSHQVTQMGQEVILRCVPISNHLYFYWYRQILGQKVEFLVSFYNNEISEKSEIFDDQFSVERPDGSNFTLKIRSTKLEDSAMYFCASRPNNEQFFGPGTRLTVL.

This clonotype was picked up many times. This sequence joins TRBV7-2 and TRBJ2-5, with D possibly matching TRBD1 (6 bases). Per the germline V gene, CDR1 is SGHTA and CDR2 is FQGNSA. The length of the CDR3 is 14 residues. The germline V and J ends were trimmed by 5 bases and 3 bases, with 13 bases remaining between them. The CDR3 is CASSPYRVEETQYF. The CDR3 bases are TGTGCCAGCAGCCCATACAGGGTTGAAGAGACCCAGTACTTC.

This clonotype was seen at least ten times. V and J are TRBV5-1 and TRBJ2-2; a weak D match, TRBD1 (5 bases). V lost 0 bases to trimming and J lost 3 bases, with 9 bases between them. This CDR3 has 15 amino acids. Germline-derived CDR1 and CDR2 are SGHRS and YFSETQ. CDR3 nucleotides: TGCGCCAGCAGCTTGGGACAGCCCTACACCGGGGAGCTGTTTTTT. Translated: CASSLGQPYTGELFF.

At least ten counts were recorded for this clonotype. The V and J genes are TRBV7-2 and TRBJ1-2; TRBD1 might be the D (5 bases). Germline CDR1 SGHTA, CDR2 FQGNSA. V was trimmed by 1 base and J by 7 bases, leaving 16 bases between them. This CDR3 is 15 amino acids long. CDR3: CASSLVGTGNSGYTF. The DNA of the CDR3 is TGTGCCAGCAGCTTAGTTGGGACGGGCAACAGTGGCTACACCTTC.

Written as DNA, the CDR3 is TGTGCCAGCAGTCCGAAAACCTCAGGGACAGGGGGCCTAGCGGGAGGTCCTCAGACCGGGGAGCTGTTTTTT. It encodes CASSPKTSGTGGLAGGPQTGELFF. The V gene is TRBV27, the J gene TRBJ2-2; TRBD1 is a possible D gene (12 bases). CDR3 size: 24 residues. Germline V gene data show CDR1 as MNHEY and CDR2 as SMNVEV (reference sequence). With 5 bases removed from V and 5 bases from J, the gap between germline ends came to 42 bases.

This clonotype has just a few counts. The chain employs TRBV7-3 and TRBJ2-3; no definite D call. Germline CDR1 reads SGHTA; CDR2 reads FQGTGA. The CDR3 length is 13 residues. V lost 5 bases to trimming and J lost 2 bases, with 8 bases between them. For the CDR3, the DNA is TGTGCCAGCAGCACCTTTCTCACAGATACGCAGTATTTT. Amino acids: CASSTFLTDTQYF.

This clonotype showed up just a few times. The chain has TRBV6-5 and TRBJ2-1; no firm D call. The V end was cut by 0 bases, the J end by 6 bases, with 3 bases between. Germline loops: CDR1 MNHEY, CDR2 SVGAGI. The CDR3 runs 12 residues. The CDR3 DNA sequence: TGTGCCAGCAGTTACTCACGCAATGAGCAGTTCTTC. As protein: CASSYSRNEQFF.

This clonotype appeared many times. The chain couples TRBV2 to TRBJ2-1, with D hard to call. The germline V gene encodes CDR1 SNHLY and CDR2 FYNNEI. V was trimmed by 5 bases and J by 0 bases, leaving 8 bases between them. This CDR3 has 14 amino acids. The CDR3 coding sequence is TGTGCCAGCAGTAGGTCGAGCTCCTACAATGAGCAGTTCTTC. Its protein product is CASSRSSSYNEQFF.

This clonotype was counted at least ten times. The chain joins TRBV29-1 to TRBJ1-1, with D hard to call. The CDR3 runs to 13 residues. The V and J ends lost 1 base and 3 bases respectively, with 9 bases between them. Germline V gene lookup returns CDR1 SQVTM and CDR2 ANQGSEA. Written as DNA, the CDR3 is TGCAGCGTTGAAGCCCCACTTCACACTGAAGCTTTCTTT. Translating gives CSVEAPLHTEAFF. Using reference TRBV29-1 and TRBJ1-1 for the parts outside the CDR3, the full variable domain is SAVISQKPSRDICQRGTSLTIQCQVDSQVTMMFWYRQQPGQSLTLIATANQGSEATYESGFVIDKFPISRPNLTFSTLTVSNMSPEDSSIYLCSVEAPLHTEAFFGQGTRLTVV.

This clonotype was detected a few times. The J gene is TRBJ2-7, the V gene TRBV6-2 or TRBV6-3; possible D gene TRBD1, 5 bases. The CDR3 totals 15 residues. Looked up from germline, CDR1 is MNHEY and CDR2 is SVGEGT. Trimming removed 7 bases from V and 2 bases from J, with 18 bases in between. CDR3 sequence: CASKAGQGTAYEQYF. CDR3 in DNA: TGTGCCAGCAAAGCCGGCCAGGGAACGGCCTACGAGCAGTACTTC.

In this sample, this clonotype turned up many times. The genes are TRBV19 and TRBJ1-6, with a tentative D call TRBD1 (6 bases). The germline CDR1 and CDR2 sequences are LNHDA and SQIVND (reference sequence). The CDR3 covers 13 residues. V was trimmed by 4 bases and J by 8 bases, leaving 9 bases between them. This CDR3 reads CASSRDTYSPLHF. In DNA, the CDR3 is TGTGCCAGTAGTAGGGACACCTATTCACCCCTCCACTTT.

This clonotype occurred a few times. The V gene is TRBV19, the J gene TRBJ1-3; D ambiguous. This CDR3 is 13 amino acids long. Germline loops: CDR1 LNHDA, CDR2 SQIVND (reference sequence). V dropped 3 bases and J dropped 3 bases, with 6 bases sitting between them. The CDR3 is CASSMPGGNTIYF. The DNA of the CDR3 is TGTGCCAGTAGTATGCCGGGTGGAAACACCATATATTTT. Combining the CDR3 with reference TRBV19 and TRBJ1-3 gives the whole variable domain DGGITQSPKYLFRKEGQNVTLSCEQNLNHDAMYWYRQDPGQGLRLIYYSQIVNDFQKGDIAEGYSVSREKKESFPLTVTSAQKNPTAFYLCASSMPGGNTIYFGEGSWLTVV.

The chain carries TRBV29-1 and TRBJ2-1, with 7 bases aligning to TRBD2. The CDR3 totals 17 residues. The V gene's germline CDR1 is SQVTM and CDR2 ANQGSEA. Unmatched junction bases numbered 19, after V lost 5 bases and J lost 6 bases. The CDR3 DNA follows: TGCAGCGTTCCGCCCCCGGGAGGTATCCCCAGTCTCAATGAGCAGTTCTTC. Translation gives CSVPPPGGIPSLNEQFF.

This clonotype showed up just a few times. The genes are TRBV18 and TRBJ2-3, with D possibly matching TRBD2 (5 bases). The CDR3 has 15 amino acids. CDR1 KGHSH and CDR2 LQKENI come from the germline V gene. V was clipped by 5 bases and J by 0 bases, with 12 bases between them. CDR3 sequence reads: CASSVGWTSTDTQYF. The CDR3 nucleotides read TGTGCCAGCTCAGTTGGATGGACTAGCACAGATACGCAGTATTTT.